This record covers a single T cell receptor beta chain. In germline, CDR1 is SGHTA, CDR2 FQGTGA. V lost 5 bases and J lost 5; bases outside the gene matches: 8. This CDR3 has 14 amino acids. The data were taken from a study of cytomegalovirus exposure and HLA in healthy donors. In the PCR, 60 Vbeta and 13 Jbeta primers were used. TCRdb keeps only in-frame clones here, not all; method: immunoSEQ multiplex PCR. This sample has around 150,000 clones, with approximately 88% found just once. This TCR was sampled from a woman younger than 45 in good health and CMV-seronegative. Material for sequencing was PBMCs. This sequence joins TRBV7-3 and TRBJ2-7; 8 bases align to TRBD1. CDR3 residues: CASSPRPGGHEQYF. CDR3 bases: TGTGCCAGCAGCCCCAGGCCAGGGGGCCACGAGCAGTACTTC.